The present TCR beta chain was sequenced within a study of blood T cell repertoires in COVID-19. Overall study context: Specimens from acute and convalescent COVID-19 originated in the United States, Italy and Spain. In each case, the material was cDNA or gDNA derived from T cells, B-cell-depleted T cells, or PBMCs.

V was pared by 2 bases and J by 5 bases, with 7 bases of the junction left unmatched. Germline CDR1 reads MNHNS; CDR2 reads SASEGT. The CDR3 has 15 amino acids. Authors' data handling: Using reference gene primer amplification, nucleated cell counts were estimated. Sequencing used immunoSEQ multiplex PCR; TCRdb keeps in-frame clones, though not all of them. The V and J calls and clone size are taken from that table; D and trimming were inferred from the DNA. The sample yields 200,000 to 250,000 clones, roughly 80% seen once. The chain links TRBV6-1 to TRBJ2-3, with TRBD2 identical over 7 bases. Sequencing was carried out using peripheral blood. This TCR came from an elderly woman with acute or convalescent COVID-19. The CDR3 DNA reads TGTGCCAGCAGTGAAACAGCTTGGGGGGGAGATACGCAGTATTTT. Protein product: CASSETAWGGDTQYF.